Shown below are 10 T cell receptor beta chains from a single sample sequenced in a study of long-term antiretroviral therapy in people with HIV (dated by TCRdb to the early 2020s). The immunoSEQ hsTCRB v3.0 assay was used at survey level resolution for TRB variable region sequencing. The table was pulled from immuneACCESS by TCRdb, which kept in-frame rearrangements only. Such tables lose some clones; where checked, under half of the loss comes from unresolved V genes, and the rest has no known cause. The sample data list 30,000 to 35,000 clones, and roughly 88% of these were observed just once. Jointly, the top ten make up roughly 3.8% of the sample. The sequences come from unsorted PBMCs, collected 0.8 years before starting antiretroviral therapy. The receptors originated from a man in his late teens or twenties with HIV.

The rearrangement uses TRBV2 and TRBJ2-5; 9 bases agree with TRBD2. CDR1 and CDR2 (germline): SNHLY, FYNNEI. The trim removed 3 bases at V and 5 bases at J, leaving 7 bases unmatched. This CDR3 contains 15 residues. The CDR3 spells CASSDGGGVLETQYF. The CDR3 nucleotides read TGTGCCAGCAGTGATGGCGGGGGGGTCTTGGAGACCCAGTACTTC.

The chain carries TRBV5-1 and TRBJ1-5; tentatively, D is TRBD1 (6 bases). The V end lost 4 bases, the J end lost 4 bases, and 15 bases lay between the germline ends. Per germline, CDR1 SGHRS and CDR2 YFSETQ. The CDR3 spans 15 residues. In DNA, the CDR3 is TGCGCCAGCAGCATGTCAGGGGTTTGGAATCAGCCCCAGCATTTT. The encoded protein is CASSMSGVWNQPQHF.

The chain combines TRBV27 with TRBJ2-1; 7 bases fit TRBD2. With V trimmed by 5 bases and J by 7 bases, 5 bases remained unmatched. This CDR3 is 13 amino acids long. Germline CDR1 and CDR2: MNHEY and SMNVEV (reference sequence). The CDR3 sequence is CASSPTGGNEQFF. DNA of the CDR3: TGTGCCAGCAGTCCCACCGGGGGGAATGAGCAGTTCTTC.

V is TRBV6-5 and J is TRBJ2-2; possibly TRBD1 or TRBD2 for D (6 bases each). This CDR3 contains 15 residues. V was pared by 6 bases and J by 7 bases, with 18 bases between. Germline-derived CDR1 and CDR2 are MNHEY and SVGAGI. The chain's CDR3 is CASRTGGQVDGELFF. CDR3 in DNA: TGTGCCAGCAGAACTGGGGGGCAGGTGGACGGGGAGCTGTTTTTT.

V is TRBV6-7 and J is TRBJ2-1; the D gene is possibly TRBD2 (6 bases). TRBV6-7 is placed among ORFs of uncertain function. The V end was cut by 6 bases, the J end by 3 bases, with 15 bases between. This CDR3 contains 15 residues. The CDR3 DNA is TGTGCCAGCAGCTCACTAGCCGACGACTACAATGAGCAGTTCTTC. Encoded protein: CASSSLADDYNEQFF.

The CDR3 spells CASSQDPRMGGELFF. The CDR3 DNA follows: TGCGCCAGCAGCCAAGATCCTAGAATGGGCGGGGAGCTGTTTTTT. The chain joins TRBV4-3 to TRBJ2-2; D uncertain. The CDR3 runs 15 residues. Germline V gene sequence: CDR1 LGHNA, CDR2 YSLEER. Deletions cut 0 bases from V and 7 bases from J, with 12 bases between.

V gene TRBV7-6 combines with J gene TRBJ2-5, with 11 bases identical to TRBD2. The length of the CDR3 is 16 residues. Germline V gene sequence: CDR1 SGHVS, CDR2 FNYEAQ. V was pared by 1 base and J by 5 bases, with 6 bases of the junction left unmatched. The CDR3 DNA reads TGTGCCAGCAGCTTAGTCACTAGCGGGAGCAGGGAGACCCAGTACTTC. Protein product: CASSLVTSGSRETQYF.

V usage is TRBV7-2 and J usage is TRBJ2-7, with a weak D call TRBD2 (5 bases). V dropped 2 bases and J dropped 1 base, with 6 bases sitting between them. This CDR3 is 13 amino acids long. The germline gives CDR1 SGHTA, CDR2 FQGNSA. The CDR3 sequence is CASSLQRSYEQYF. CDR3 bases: TGTGCCAGCAGCTTACAGCGGTCCTACGAGCAGTACTTC. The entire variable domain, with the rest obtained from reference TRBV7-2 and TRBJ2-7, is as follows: GAGVSQSPSNKVTEKGKDVELRCDPISGHTALYWYRQSLGQGLEFLIYFQGNSAPDKSGLPSDRFSAERTGGSVSTLTIQRTQQEDSAVYLCASSLQRSYEQYFGPGTRLTVT.

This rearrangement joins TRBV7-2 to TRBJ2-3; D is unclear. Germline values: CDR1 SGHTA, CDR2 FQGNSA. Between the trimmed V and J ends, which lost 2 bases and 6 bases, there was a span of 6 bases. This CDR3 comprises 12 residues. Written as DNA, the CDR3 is TGTGCCAGCAGCTTACTAGGGGATACGCAGTATTTT. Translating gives CASSLLGDTQYF.

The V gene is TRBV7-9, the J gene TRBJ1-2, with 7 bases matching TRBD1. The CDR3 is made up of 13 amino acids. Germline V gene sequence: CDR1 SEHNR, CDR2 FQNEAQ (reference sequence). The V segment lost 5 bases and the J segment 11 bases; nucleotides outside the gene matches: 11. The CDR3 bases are TGTGCCAGCAGCCCCCCTCCCCAGGGGGTATACACCTTC. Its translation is CASSPPPQGVYTF.